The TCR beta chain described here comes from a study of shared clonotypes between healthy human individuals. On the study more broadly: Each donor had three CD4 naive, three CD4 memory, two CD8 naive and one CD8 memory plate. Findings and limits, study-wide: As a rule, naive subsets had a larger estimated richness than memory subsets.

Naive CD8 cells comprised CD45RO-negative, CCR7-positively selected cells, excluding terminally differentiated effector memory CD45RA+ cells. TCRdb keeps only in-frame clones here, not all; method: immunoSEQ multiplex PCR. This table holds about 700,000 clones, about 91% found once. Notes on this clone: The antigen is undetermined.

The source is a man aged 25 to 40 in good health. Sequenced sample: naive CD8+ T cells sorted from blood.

CDR3 residues: CASSVQGTDYNEQFF. The CDR3, as DNA: TGTGCCAGCAGCGTACAAGGGACAGACTACAATGAGCAGTTCTTC. The chain has TRBV9 and TRBJ2-1; 7 bases line up with TRBD1. This CDR3 has 15 amino acids. V gave up 1 base and J gave up 3 bases; unmatched junction bases: 4. Germline lookup yields CDR1 SGDLS and CDR2 YYNGEE.